A single T cell receptor beta chain is shown here with its context. Participants were aged roughly 18 to 100 years from approximately 24 US areas. Participants had their cohort set by participant-reported clinical history. Germline CDR1 SGHVS, CDR2 FNYEAQ. This CDR3 is built from 19 residues. Trimming took 0 bases from V and 2 from J; bases not matched to a gene: 10. The assay was immunoSEQ multiplex PCR, and TCRdb's table has in-frame clones only and misses some. In the table there are approximately 450,000 clones, 75% to 90% of which are singletons. The data belong to a study of blood T cell repertoires in COVID-19. On the study more broadly: Samples taken during acute and convalescent COVID-19 were collected in the United States, Italy and Spain. Sources were T cells, B-cell-depleted T cells, or PBMCs; the material itself was cDNA or gDNA.

Sequences were obtained from PBMCs or T cells enriched from blood (not recorded which). The chain combines TRBV7-6 with TRBJ1-2, with TRBD1 matching 12 bases. The sequence was obtained from a man aged 25 to 40 who had recovered from COVID-19. The CDR3 is CASSLARDRGRRENYGYTF. The CDR3 DNA is TGTGCCAGCAGCTTAGCCCGGGACAGGGGGCGCCGGGAGAACTATGGCTACACCTTC.